The 21 T cell receptor beta chains given below trace back to one sample, sequenced in a study of shared T cell receptors in the human thymus. Measured with immunoSEQ multiplex PCR; TCRdb has only the in-frame clones, and not every one. The table lists about 400,000 clones, approximately 95% of them singletons. Sequencing was carried out using thymocytes. The receptor set was obtained from a human donor.

This clone appeared a few times. The chain is built from TRBV30 and TRBJ1-1; tentatively, D is TRBD1 (5 bases). The CDR3 extends over 11 amino acids. CDR1 and CDR2 (germline): GTSNPN, SVGIG (reference sequence). V was shortened by 7 bases and J by 10 bases, with 16 bases between the two germline ends. The CDR3 protein is CASRQPGGAFF. The CDR3 DNA sequence: TGTGCCTCCCGACAACCTGGGGGAGCTTTCTTT.

The chain is built from TRBV27 and TRBJ1-3; no clear D gene. The V end lost 0 bases, the J end lost 1 base, and 1 base lay between the germline ends. The CDR3 loop spans 13 amino acids. Per germline, CDR1 MNHEY and CDR2 SMNVEV (reference sequence). This CDR3 reads CASSLSSGNTIYF. CDR3 in DNA: TGTGCCAGCAGTTTATCATCTGGAAACACCATATATTTT.

The chain joins TRBV14 to TRBJ1-1, with 8 nucleotides matching TRBD1. The length of the CDR3 is 14 residues. With 7 bases clipped from V and 5 bases from J, the junction kept 9 bases outside the gene matches. CDR1 and CDR2 from the germline V gene are SGHDN and FVKESK. Here the CDR3 reads CASKQGQGKTEAFF. The CDR3 region has the DNA TGTGCCAGCAAACAAGGACAGGGAAAAACTGAAGCTTTCTTT.

This sequence joins TRBV5-6 and TRBJ1-1; 8 positions agree with TRBD1. V shed 2 bases and J 1 base; nucleotides not matched to a gene: 13. Germline V gene lookup returns CDR1 SGHDT and CDR2 YYEEEE. This CDR3 contains 18 residues. The CDR3 region is CASSFHHRTGRENTEAFF. The CDR3 bases are TGTGCCAGCAGCTTCCACCACCGGACAGGGCGGGAGAACACTGAAGCTTTCTTT.

The V and J genes are TRBV28 and TRBJ1-5; tentatively, D is TRBD1 (5 bases). Germline loops: CDR1 MDHEN, CDR2 SYDVKM. V lost 7 bases and J 4 bases, leaving 20 bases between the germline ends. The CDR3 covers 16 residues. CDR3 DNA sequence: TGTGCCAGCATCTCTCAGGGTCTAGCCTATAATCAGCCCCAGCATTTT. Its translation: CASISQGLAYNQPQHF. Looking up the rest from reference TRBV28 and TRBJ1-5 gives the full variable domain: DVKVTQSSRYLVKRTGEKVFLECVQDMDHENMFWYRQDPGLGLRLIYFSYDVKMKEKGDIPEGYSVSREKKERFSLILESASTNQTSMYLCASISQGLAYNQPQHFGDGTRLSIL.

The rearrangement uses TRBV28 and TRBJ1-5; 9 positions match TRBD1. In germline, CDR1 is MDHEN, CDR2 SYDVKM. The CDR3 runs to 18 residues. J was trimmed by 0 bases and V by 6 bases; bases with no gene match: 12. Here the CDR3 DNA reads TGTGCCAGCAGAGAAGGGGGGACAGGGACCTATAGCAATCAGCCCCAGCATTTT. It yields the protein CASREGGTGTYSNQPQHF.

The V call is TRBV12-5, the J call TRBJ2-7; TRBD2 matches 8 bases. The V segment lost 7 bases and the J segment 3 bases; nucleotides outside the gene matches: 5. The CDR3 sequence is 13 residues long. Germline loops: CDR1 LGHNT, CDR2 FRNRAP. The CDR3 bases are TGTGCTAGTGCCCCGGGACTAGACTACGAGCAGTACTTC. This sequence encodes CASAPGLDYEQYF.

The chain couples TRBV30 to TRBJ2-4, with 9 bases that match TRBD1. With V trimmed by 0 bases and J by 4 bases, 7 bases remained unmatched. Germline-derived CDR1 and CDR2 are GTSNPN and SVGIG (reference sequence). The CDR3 consists of 16 residues. DNA of the CDR3: TGTGCCTGGAGTGTAGATTGGGACAGGGTTAAAAACATTCAGTACTTC. This translates into CAWSVDWDRVKNIQYF.

The chain joins TRBV10-3 to TRBJ2-1; 10 bases align to TRBD2. J was trimmed by 4 bases and V by 6 bases; bases with no gene match: 6. CDR3 length: 15 residues. Germline values: CDR1 ENHRY, CDR2 SYGVKD. CDR3 in DNA: TGTGCCATCAGGACTGGACTAGCGGATTACAATGAGCAGTTCTTC. Residues: CAIRTGLADYNEQFF.

This clone was seen only once. The rearrangement links TRBV28 to TRBJ2-1, with D perhaps given as TRBD1 or TRBD2 (6 bases each). The V end was cut by 8 bases, the J end by 6 bases, with 11 bases between. The germline V gene encodes CDR1 MDHEN and CDR2 SYDVKM. The CDR3 contains 12 residues. The CDR3 DNA sequence: TGTGCCAGCGGGGGGCGGGCCAATGAGCAGTTCTTC. It specifies CASGGRANEQFF.

This chain's CDR3 is CASSPPSAKKTQYF. CDR3 sequence (DNA): TGTGCCAGCAGCCCTCCTAGTGCTAAAAAGACCCAGTACTTC. The chain employs TRBV7-9 and TRBJ2-5; D is undetermined. The CDR3 length is 14 residues. The V end lost 5 bases, the J end lost 6 bases, and 16 bases lay between the germline ends. Germline V gives CDR1 SEHNR, CDR2 FQNEAQ (reference sequence).

The rearrangement links TRBV14 to TRBJ2-2; no reliable D call. V gave up 5 bases and J gave up 5 bases, with 9 bases separating them. Germline V gene sequence: CDR1 SGHDN, CDR2 FVKESK. The CDR3 has 13 residues. The CDR3 here is CASSWPDTGELFF. In nucleotides, the CDR3 is TGTGCCAGCAGCTGGCCGGATACCGGGGAGCTGTTTTTT.

The chain has TRBV11-2 and TRBJ2-3; 8 nucleotides align to TRBD2. The CDR3 contains 16 residues. Germline V gives CDR1 SGHAT, CDR2 FQNNGV. Trimming at V came to 1 base and at J to 4 bases, leaving 7 bases not matched to a gene. CDR3 nucleotide sequence: TGTGCCAGCAGCTTAGTCTTGGCGGGAGGCTCAGATACGCAGTATTTT. This sequence encodes CASSLVLAGGSDTQYF.

V gene TRBV29-1 combines with J gene TRBJ2-1; TRBD2 agrees at 8 bases. The V gene's germline CDR1 is SQVTM and CDR2 ANQGSEA. With V trimmed by 4 bases and J by 4 bases, 9 bases remained unmatched. The CDR3 contains 15 residues. The chain's CDR3 is CSVVSTSGTYNEQFF. The DNA of the CDR3 is TGCAGCGTTGTGTCCACTAGCGGTACATACAATGAGCAGTTCTTC.

The chain is built from TRBV6-1 and TRBJ1-5; D is unclear. CDR3 size: 11 residues. Germline CDR1 MNHNS, CDR2 SASEGT. The V gene lost 4 bases and the J gene lost 7 bases, with 5 bases spanning the gap. CDR3 amino acids: CASSALQPQHF. CDR3 coding DNA: TGTGCCAGCAGTGCATTACAGCCCCAGCATTTT.

The chain joins TRBV6-6 to TRBJ1-2, with 9 positions matching TRBD1. V dropped 2 bases and J dropped 4; count of bases not matched to a gene: 5. CDR3 size: 15 residues. CDR1 is MNHNY, CDR2 SVGAGI, per germline (reference sequence). CDR3 sequence reads: CASSYGTGLLYGYTF. DNA for the CDR3: TGTGCCAGCAGTTACGGGACAGGGTTACTCTATGGCTACACCTTC.

The chain employs TRBV5-4 and TRBJ2-1, with 15 bases identical to TRBD2. Trimming at V came to 3 bases and at J to 14 bases, leaving 6 bases not matched to a gene. This CDR3 comprises 14 residues. From germline, CDR1 is SGHNT and CDR2 YYREEE (reference sequence). The CDR3 DNA sequence: TGTGCCAGCAGCTCAACCGGGACTAGCGGGAGGAAGTTCTTC. Translated, it gives CASSSTGTSGRKFF.

The gene calls are TRBV11-2 and TRBJ1-2; 9 positions match TRBD1. In germline, CDR1 is SGHAT, CDR2 FQNNGV. V was clipped by 4 bases and J by 8 bases; unmatched bases: 14. This CDR3 region has 16 residues. CDR3 coding DNA: TGTGCCAGCAGCTCGGGGTACAGGGGGCGAGTGGGCGGCTACACCTTC. It encodes CASSSGYRGRVGGYTF. The full variable domain, in which reference TRBV11-2 and TRBJ1-2 provide the parts outside the CDR3, is EAGVAQSPRYKIIEKRQSVAFWCNPISGHATLYWYQQILGQGPKLLIQFQNNGVVDDSQLPKDRFSAERLKGVDSTLKIQPAKLEDSAVYLCASSSGYRGRVGGYTFGSGTRLTVV.

J is TRBJ2-1 and V is TRBV5-1; 8 nucleotides align to TRBD1. V shed 4 bases, J shed 7 bases, and the junction held 10 bases outside the gene matches. Per the germline V gene, CDR1 is SGHRS and CDR2 is YFSETQ. CDR3 length: 15 residues. The CDR3 DNA reads TGCGCCAGCAGCCCCCAGGGGGCGGGTTGGAATGAGCAGTTCTTC. Protein sequence: CASSPQGAGWNEQFF.

This rearrangement joins TRBV6-5 to TRBJ2-2; D remains unclear. The CDR3 sequence is 12 residues long. The germline gives CDR1 MNHEY, CDR2 SVGAGI. V was cut by 4 bases and J by 6 bases, with 6 bases left in between. For the CDR3, the DNA is TGTGCCAGCAGTTTAGCCGCCGGGGAGCTGTTTTTT. Protein sequence: CASSLAAGELFF.

V is TRBV6-6 and J is TRBJ2-1; 11 nucleotides align to TRBD2. There are 16 residues in the CDR3. CDR1 MNHNY and CDR2 SVGAGI come from the germline V gene (reference sequence). V shed 5 bases, J shed 5 bases, and the junction held 8 bases outside the gene matches. The CDR3 protein is CASSSLETSGNNEQFF. The DNA of the CDR3 is TGTGCCAGCAGTAGCCTTGAGACTAGCGGGAACAATGAGCAGTTCTTC.